The clone carrying this T cell receptor beta chain was observed a few times. Noted time point: patch test 1, 2 weeks after DPC sensitization. Regarding treatment: therapeutic diphenylcyclopropenone sensitization with weekly scalp DPC. The record originates from a study of human T cells and chemical hapten exposure. The CDR3 sequence is 11 residues long. Germline CDR1 MDHEN, CDR2 SYDVKM. V lost 4 bases to trimming and J lost 10 bases, with 10 bases between them. Via MiXCR, TCRdb re-called the RACE reads, giving one row per CDR3 protein. The sample has under 200,000 distinct CDR3 sequences; more than 12% are singletons.

J is TRBJ1-2 and V is TRBV28; no firm D call. Specimen: whole blood, collected in connection with sensitization to the hapten diphenylcyclopropenone (DPC). This receptor was taken from a woman aged 25 to 39 with alopecia areata. Some clones in this sample may be carry-over from other donors' samples. CDR3 in DNA: TGTGCCAGCAGTTGGGTTGGAGACTACACCTTC. Protein sequence: CASSWVGDYTF.